The T cell receptor (beta chain) described here comes from a study of blood T cell repertoires in COVID-19. Across 24 US areas, participants ranged in age from about 18 to 90 years. Germline CDR1 reads MDHEN; CDR2 reads SYDVKM. CDR3 length: 14 residues. V lost 2 bases to trimming and J lost 5 bases, with 12 bases between them. Study processing details: Amplification with reference gene primers provided the estimates of nucleated cell counts. Only in-frame clones appear in the TCRdb table, and some are missing; sequencing was by immunoSEQ multiplex PCR. V and J calls and clone size come straight from that table; D and trimming were deduced from the DNA. The data show fewer than 450,000 clones, around 90% seen once.

The sequenced sample was PBMCs or T cells enriched from blood (not recorded which). The V and J genes are TRBV28 and TRBJ1-2; D remains unclear. This receptor was taken from a man aged 18 to 30 who had recovered from COVID-19. The CDR3 spells CASSLGQEIYGYTF. CDR3 sequence (DNA): TGTGCCAGCAGTTTAGGGCAGGAAATTTATGGCTACACCTTC.